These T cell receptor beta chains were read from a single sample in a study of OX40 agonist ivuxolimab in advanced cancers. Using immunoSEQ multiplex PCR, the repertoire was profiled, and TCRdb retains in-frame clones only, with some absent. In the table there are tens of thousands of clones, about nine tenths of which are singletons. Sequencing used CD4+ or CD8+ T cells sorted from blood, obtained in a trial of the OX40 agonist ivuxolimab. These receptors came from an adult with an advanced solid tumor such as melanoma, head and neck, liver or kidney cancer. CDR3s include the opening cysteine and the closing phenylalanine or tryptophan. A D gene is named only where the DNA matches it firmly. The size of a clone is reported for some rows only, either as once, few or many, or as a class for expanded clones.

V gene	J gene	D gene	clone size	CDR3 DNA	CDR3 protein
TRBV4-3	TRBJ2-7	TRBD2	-	TGCGCCAGCAGCCAAGATGGAGGTACTAGCGGGAGCATCTACGAGCAGTACTTC	CASSQDGGTSGSIYEQYF
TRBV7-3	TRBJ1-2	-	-	TGTGCCAGCAGCCCTACTCTTGGAGGGAGCTATGGCTACACCTTC	CASSPTLGGSYGYTF
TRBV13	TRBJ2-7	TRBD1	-	TGTGCCAGCAGCTTACGACAGGGGGCTATCTACGAGCAGTACTTC	CASSLRQGAIYEQYF
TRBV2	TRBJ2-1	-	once	TGTGCCGGGCAAGGGGCAGGGCGGTTGGACAATGAGCAGTTCTTC	CAGQGAGRLDNEQFF
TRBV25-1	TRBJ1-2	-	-	TGTGCCAGCAGTGAATTTGGGAGGCCTAACTATGGCTACACCTTC	CASSEFGRPNYGYTF
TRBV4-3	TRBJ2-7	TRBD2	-	TGCGCCAGCAGCCAAGAGCTAGCGGGAGAGGACTACGAGCAGTACTTC	CASSQELAGEDYEQYF
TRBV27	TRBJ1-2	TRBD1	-	TGTGCCAGCAGTTTAACCCGGACAGGGAACTATGGCTACACCTTC	CASSLTRTGNYGYTF
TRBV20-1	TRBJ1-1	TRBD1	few	TGCAGTGCTAGGGCCGGGACAGGGAGTTTCTTT	CSARAGTGSFF
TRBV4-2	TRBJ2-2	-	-	TGTGCCAGCAGCCATCCCCAGGGCGTGGGGAACACCGGGGAGCTGTTTTTT	CASSHPQGVGNTGELFF
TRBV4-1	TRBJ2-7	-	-	TGCGCCAGCAGCCGCGACCAGAGTCGGGACGAGCAGTACTTC	CASSRDQSRDEQYF
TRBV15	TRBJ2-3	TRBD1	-	TGTGCCACCAGCAGAGATGGGGCAGGGGGCGAAGATACGCAGTATTTT	CATSRDGAGGEDTQYF
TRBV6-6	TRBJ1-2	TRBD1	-	TGTGCCAGCAGTTACCGGCAGGGGGGGACTAACTATGGCTACACCTTC	CASSYRQGGTNYGYTF
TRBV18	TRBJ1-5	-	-	TGTGCCAGCTCATCGACAGGTGCGGGGAATCAGCCCCAGCATTTT	CASSSTGAGNQPQHF
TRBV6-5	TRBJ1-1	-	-	TGTGCCAGCAGTTACGATTCGAACACTGAAGCTTTCTTT	CASSYDSNTEAFF
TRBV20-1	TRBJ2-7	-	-	TGCAGTGCCCCTAGTAGTTACGAGCAGTACTTC	CSAPSSYEQYF
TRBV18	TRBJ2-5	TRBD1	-	TGTGCCAGCTCAGACACAGGGGAAGAGACCCAGTACTTC	CASSDTGEETQYF
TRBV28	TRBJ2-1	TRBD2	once	TGTGCCAGCTATCGGACTAGCGGGATACTTGAGCAGTTCTTC	CASYRTSGILEQFF
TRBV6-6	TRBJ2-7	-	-	TGTGCCAGCAGTCCAAGTCCCCGCCACGAGCAGTACTTC	CASSPSPRHEQYF
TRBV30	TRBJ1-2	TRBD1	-	TGTGCCTGGGGACAGGGAGTCAGTGGCTACACCTTC	CAWGQGVSGYTF
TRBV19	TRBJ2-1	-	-	TGTGCCAGTACCCTGGGACCCTTAGAGCACAATGAGCAGTTCTTC	CASTLGPLEHNEQFF
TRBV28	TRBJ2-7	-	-	TGTGCCAGCGGGCAGCGGAACTCCTACGAGCAGTACTTC	CASGQRNSYEQYF
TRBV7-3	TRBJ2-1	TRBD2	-	TGTGCCAGCAGCGCCGGGACTAGCGGGAGTAATGAGCAGTTCTTC	CASSAGTSGSNEQFF
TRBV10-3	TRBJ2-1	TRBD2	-	TGTGCCATCAGTGAAGAAGCGGGGGAATACAATGAGCAGTTCTTC	CAISEEAGEYNEQFF
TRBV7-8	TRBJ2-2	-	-	TGTGCCAGCAGCTTTCCTTACAGCGGAGTGAACACCGGGGAGCTGTTTTTT	CASSFPYSGVNTGELFF
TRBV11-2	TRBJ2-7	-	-	TGTGCCAGCAGCCTAGGACCTATCTACGAGCAGTACTTC	CASSLGPIYEQYF
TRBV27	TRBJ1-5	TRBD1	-	TGTGCCAGCACCGGGACAGGGGGCCCGGGCAATCAGCCCCAGCATTTT	CASTGTGGPGNQPQHF
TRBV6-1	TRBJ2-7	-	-	TGTGCCAGCAGTGAAGCGATAGGAGCCCTCTACGAGCAGTACTTC	CASSEAIGALYEQYF
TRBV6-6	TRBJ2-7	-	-	TGTGCCAGCAGTTACTCGTACCCGAGCTCCTACGAGCAGTACTTC	CASSYSYPSSYEQYF